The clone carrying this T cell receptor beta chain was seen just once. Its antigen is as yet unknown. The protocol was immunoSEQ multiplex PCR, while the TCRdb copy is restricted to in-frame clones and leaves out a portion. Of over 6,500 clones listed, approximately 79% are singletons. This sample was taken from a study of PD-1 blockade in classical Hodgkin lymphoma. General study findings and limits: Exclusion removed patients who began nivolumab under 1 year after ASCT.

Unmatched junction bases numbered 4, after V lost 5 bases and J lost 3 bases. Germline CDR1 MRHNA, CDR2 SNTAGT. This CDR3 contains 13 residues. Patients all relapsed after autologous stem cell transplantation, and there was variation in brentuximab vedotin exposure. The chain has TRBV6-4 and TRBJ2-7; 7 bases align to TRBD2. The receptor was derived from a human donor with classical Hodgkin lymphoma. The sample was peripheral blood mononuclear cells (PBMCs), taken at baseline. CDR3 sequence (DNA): TGTGCCAGCAGTAGACTAGCCGGCTACGAGCAGTACTTC. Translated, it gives CASSRLAGYEQYF.